This T cell receptor beta chain was recorded in a study of blood T cell repertoires in COVID-19. Study summary: From the United States, Italy and Spain came samples of acute and convalescent COVID-19. PBMCs, B-cell-depleted T cells, or T cells provided the cDNA or gDNA that made up the material.

Original handling: Using reference gene primer amplification, nucleated cell counts were estimated. Here immunoSEQ multiplex PCR was the method, and the copy in TCRdb shows in-frame clones only, minus some. For V, J and clone size, that table is used; D and trimming come from the DNA. The sample consists of over 200,000 clones, roughly 86% of them appearing once. The CDR3 spans 15 residues. CDR1 is MNHNS, CDR2 SASEGT, per germline. Trimming removed 2 bases from V and 3 bases from J; junction bases left unmatched: 4. This clone has only one observation. The sequence derives from a woman aged 45-65 years with active or convalescent COVID-19. Sequencing was performed on peripheral blood. The rearrangement links TRBV6-1 to TRBJ1-1; 9 nucleotides agree with TRBD1. This CDR3 reads CASSENDRGDTEAFF. Written as DNA, the CDR3 is TGTGCCAGCAGTGAAAACGACAGGGGGGACACTGAAGCTTTCTTT.